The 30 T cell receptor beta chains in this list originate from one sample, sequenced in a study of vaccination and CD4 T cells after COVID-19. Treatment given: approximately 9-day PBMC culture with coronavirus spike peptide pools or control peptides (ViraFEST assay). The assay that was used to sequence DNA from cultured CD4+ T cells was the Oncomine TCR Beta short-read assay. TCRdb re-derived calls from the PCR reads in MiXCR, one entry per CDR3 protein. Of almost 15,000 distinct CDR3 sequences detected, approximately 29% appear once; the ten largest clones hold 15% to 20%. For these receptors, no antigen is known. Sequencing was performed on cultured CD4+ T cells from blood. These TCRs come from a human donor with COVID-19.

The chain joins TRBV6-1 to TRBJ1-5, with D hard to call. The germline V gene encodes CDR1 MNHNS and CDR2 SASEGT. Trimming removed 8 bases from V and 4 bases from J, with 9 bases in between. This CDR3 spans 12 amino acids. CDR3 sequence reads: CASELRNQPQHF. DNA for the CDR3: TGTGCCAGCGAACTGAGGAATCAGCCCCAGCATTTT.

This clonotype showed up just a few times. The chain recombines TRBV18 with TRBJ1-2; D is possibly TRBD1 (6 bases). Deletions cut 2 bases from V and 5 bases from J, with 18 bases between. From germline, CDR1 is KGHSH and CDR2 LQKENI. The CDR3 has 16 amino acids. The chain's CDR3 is CASSPFDRSGGYGYTF. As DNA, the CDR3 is TGTGCCAGCTCACCATTCGACAGGTCGGGGGGGTATGGCTACACCTTC.

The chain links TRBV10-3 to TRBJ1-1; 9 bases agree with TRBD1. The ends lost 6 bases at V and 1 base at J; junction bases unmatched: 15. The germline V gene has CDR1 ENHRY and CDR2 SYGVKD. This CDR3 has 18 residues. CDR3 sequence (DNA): TGTGCCATCAGCCGTAATTCCGGGACAGGGACTGGGAACACTGAAGCTTTCTTT. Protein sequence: CAISRNSGTGTGNTEAFF.

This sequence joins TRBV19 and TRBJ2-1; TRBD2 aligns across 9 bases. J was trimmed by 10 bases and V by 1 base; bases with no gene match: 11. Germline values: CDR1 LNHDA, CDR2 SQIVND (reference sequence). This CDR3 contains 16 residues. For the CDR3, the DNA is TGTGCCAGTAGTATAGTTAGGGGCGGGGGGGCGGGGGAGCAGTTCTTC. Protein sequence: CASSIVRGGGAGEQFF.

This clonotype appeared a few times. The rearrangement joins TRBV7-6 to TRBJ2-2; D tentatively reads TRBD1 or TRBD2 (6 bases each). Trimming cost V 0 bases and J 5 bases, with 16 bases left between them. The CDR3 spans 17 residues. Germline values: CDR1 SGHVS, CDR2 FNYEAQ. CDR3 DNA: TGTGCCAGCAGCTTAGCCGGGGGCTACGAAGGTACCGGGGAGCTGTTTTTT. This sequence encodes CASSLAGGYEGTGELFF.

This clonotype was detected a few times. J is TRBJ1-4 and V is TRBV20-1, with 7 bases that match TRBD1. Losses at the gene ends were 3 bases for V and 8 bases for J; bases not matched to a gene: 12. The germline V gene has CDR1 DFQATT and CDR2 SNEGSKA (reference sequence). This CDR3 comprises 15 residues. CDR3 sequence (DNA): TGCAGTGCTAGGCCAGGGGGACAGTGGACGGAAAAACTGTTTTTT. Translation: CSARPGGQWTEKLFF.

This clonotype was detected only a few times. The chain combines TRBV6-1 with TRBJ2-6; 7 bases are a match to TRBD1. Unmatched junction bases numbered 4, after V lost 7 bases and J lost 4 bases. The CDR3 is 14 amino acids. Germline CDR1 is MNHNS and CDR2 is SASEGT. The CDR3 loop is CASTDRAGANVLTF. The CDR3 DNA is TGTGCCAGCACTGACAGGGCCGGGGCCAACGTCCTGACTTTC.

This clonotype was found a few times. CDR3: CASNPGRSTGELFF. The CDR3 nucleotides read TGTGCCAGCAATCCCGGACGGAGCACCGGGGAGCTGTTTTTT. The chain has TRBV25-1 and TRBJ2-2, with D unresolved. This CDR3 has 14 amino acids. Germline-derived CDR1 and CDR2 are MGHDK and SYGVNS. V was cut by 7 bases and J by 4 bases, with 13 bases left in between.

The CDR3 DNA reads TGTGCCAGTAGTATATGGGGGGGGGCTGAAGCTTTCTTT. Translated, it gives CASSIWGGAEAFF. V gene TRBV19 combines with J gene TRBJ1-1; perhaps TRBD1 as D (5 bases). The CDR3 is 13 amino acids. Trimming pared 2 bases from V and 6 bases from J, leaving 10 bases between. Germline V gene lookup returns CDR1 LNHDA and CDR2 SQIVND (reference sequence). Variable domain in full (rest from reference TRBV19 and TRBJ1-1): DGGITQSPKYLFRKEGQNVTLSCEQNLNHDAMYWYRQDPGQGLRLIYYSQIVNDFQKGDIAEGYSVSREKKESFPLTVTSAQKNPTAFYLCASSIWGGAEAFFGQGTRLTVV.

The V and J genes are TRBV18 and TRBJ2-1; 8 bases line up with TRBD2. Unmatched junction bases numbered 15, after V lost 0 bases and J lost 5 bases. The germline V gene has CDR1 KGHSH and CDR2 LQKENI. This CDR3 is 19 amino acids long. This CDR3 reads CASSPPLFQRGFGHNEQFF. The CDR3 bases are TGTGCCAGCTCACCACCGCTCTTCCAGCGGGGGTTTGGTCACAATGAGCAGTTCTTC.

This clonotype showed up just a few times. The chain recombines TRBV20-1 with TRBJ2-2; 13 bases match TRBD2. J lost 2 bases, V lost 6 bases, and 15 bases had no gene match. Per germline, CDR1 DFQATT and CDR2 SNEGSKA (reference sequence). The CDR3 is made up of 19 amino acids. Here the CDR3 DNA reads TGCAGTGCGACCGGCCCTACACTAGCGGGGGGGGGTAACACCGGGGAGCTGTTTTTT. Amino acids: CSATGPTLAGGGNTGELFF.

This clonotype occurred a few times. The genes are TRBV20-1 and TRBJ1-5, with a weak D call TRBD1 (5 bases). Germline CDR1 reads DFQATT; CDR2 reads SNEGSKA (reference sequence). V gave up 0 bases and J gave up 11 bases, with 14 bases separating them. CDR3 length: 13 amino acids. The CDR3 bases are TGCAGTGCTAGAGATACTGGGGCAGCAGCCCAGCATTTT. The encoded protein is CSARDTGAAAQHF.

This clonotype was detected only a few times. The CDR3 coding sequence is TGCAGTACAAGAGGTGGGGCAGGGAAGACCGGGGAGCTGTTTTTT. It codes for CSTRGGAGKTGELFF. The rearrangement uses TRBV20-1 and TRBJ2-2, with D possibly matching TRBD1 (5 bases). Germline V gene sequence: CDR1 DFQATT, CDR2 SNEGSKA (reference sequence). The ends were cut back, 8 bases at V and 5 bases at J, with 21 bases in the middle. The CDR3 is made up of 15 amino acids.

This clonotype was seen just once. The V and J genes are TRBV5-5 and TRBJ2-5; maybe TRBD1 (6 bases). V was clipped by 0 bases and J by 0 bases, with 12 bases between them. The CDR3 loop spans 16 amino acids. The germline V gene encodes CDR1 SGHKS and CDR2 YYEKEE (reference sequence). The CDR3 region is CASSLGAGQNQETQYF. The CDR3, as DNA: TGTGCCAGCAGCTTGGGAGCCGGACAGAACCAAGAGACCCAGTACTTC.

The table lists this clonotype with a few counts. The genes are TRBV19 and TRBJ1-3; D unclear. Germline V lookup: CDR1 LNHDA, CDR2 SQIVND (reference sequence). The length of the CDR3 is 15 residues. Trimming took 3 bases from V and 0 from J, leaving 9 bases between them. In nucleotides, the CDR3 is TGTGCCAGTAGTATGGCGGAGAGCTCTGGAAACACCATATATTTT. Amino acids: CASSMAESSGNTIYF.

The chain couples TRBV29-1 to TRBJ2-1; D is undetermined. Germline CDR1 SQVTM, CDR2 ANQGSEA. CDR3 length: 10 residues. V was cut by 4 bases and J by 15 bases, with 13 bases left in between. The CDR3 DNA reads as TGCAGCGTTGGAGGTTTTTCTCGGTTCTTC. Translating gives CSVGGFSRFF.

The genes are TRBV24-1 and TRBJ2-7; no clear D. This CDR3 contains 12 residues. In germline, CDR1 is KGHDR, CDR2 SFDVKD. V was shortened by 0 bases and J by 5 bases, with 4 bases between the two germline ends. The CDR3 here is CATSDLGHEQYF. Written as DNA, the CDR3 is TGTGCCACCAGTGATTTGGGGCACGAGCAGTACTTC.

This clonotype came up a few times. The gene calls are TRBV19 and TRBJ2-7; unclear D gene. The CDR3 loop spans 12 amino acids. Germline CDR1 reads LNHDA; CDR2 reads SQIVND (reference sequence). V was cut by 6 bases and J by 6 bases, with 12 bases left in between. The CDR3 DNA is TGTGCCAGTAGCGACCGGATGTCCGAGCAGTACTTC. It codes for CASSDRMSEQYF.

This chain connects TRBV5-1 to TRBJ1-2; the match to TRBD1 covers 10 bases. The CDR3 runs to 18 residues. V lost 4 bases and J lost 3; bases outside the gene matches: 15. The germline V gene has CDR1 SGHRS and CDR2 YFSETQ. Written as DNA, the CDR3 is TGCGCCAGCAGCCTCCGAGGGACAGGGGTTTCGACCCACTATGGCTACACCTTC. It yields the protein CASSLRGTGVSTHYGYTF.

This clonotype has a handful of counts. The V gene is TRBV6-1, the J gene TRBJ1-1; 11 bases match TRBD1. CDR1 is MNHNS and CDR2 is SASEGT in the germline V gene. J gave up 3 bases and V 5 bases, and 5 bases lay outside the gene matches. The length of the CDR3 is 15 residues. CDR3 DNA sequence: TGTGCCAGCAGTCGGACAGGGGGCGTCCACACTGAAGCTTTCTTT. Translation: CASSRTGGVHTEAFF.

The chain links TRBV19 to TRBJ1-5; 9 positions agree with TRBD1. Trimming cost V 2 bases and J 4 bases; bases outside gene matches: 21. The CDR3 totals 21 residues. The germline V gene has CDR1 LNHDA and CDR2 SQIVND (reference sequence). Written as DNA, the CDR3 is TGTGCCAGTAGTATATTGGTTGACGGACAGGGGCTAATGGCCCTGAATCAGCCCCAGCATTTT. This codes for CASSILVDGQGLMALNQPQHF.

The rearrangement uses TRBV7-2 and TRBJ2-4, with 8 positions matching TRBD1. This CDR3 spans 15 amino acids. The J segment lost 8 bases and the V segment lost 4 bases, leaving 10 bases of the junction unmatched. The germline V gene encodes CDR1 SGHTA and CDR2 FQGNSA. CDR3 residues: CASSSDRGSGHIQYF. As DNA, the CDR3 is TGTGCCAGCAGCTCCGACAGGGGATCGGGTCACATTCAGTACTTC. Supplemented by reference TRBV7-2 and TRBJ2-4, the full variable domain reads GAGVSQSPSNKVTEKGKDVELRCDPISGHTALYWYRQSLGQGLEFLIYFQGNSAPDKSGLPSDRFSAERTGGSVSTLTIQRTQQEDSAVYLCASSSDRGSGHIQYFGAGTRLSVL.

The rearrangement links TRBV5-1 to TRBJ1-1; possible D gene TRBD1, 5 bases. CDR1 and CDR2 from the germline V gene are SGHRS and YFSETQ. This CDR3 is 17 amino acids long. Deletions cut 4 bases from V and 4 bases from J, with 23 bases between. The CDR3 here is CASSLALSAGPGTEAFF. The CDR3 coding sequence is TGCGCCAGCAGCCTGGCCTTATCGGCAGGGCCGGGCACTGAAGCTTTCTTT.

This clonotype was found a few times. CDR3 DNA sequence: TGCAGCGGGACAGGGGGCGGGAATTCACCCCTCCACTTT. Protein: CSGTGGGNSPLHF. The genes are TRBV20-1 and TRBJ1-6, with 12 bases matching TRBD1. This CDR3 has 13 residues. The germline CDR1 and CDR2 sequences are DFQATT and SNEGSKA (reference sequence).

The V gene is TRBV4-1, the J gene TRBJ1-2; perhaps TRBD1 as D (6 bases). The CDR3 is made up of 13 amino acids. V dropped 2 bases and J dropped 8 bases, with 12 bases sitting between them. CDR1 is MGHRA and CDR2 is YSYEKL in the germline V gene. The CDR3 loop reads CASSQPTGGGYTF. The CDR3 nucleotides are TGCGCCAGCAGCCAACCGACAGGAGGCGGCTACACCTTC.

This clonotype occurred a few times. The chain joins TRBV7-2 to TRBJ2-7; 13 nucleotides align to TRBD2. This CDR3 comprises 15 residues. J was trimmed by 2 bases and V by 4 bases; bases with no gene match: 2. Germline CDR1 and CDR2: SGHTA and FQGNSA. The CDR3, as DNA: TGTGCCAGCAGCTACACTAGCGGGGGGGCCTACGAGCAGTACTTC. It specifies CASSYTSGGAYEQYF.

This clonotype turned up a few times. Here the CDR3 DNA reads TGTGCCAGCAGGGCGACAGTGAAGAATGAAAAACTGTTTTTT. The encoded protein is CASRATVKNEKLFF. The chain uses TRBV7-2 and TRBJ1-4; possible D gene TRBD1, 5 bases. The V gene lost 6 bases and the J gene lost 5 bases, with 13 bases spanning the gap. Germline V gene data show CDR1 as SGHTA and CDR2 as FQGNSA. This CDR3 spans 14 amino acids.

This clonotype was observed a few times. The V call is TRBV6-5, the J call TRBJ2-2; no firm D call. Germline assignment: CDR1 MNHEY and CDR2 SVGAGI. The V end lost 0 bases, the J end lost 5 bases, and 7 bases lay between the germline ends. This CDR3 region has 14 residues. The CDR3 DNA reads TGTGCCAGCAGTTACTCGACGAGGACCGGGGAGCTGTTTTTT. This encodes CASSYSTRTGELFF.

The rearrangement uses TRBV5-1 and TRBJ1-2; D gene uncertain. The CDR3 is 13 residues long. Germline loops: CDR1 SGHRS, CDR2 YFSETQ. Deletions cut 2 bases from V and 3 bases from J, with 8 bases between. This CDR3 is CASSFREDYGYTF. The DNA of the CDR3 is TGCGCCAGCAGCTTCCGGGAGGACTATGGCTACACCTTC.

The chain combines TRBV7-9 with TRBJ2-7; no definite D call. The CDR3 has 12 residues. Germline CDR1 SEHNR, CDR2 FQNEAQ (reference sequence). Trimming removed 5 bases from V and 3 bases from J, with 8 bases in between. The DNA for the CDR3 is TGTGCCAGCAGCCGGGTCGGCTACGAGCAGTACTTC. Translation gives CASSRVGYEQYF.